This is a list of T cell receptor beta chains from one sample in a study of Ad26.COV2.S vaccination and SARS-CoV-2 variants. Measured with immunoSEQ multiplex PCR; TCRdb has only the in-frame clones, and not every one. The sample has 200,000 to 300,000 clones; around 85% are singletons. This specimen consisted of peripheral blood, obtained in a trial of Ad26.COV2.S vaccine versus placebo. Every receptor here comes from a person between 18 and 60 years old who received the Ad26.COV2.S COVID-19 vaccine or a placebo. Each CDR3 is given with its conserved first and last residue. A D gene is named only where the DNA matches it firmly. Clone size is stated in some rows and not others, as once, few, many or a class when expanded.

cdr3_nt	cdr3_aa	v_call	d_call	clone_size	j_call	cdr3_length
TGTGCCAGCACCTTGGGGGACTTGAGAGAGACCCAGTACTTC	CASTLGDLRETQYF	TRBV13	.	.	TRBJ2-5	14
TGCAGCGTTGTAGGCGGCAACACTGAAGCTTTCTTT	CSVVGGNTEAFF	TRBV29-1	.	.	TRBJ1-1	12
TGTGCCAGCAGACGGGGACAGGGGAACGAGCAGTACTTC	CASRRGQGNEQYF	TRBV6-5	TRBD1	once	TRBJ2-7	13
TGTGCCAGTAGCCCCCGAAAGCAGAACTATGGCTACACCTTC	CASSPRKQNYGYTF	TRBV19	.	.	TRBJ1-2	14
TGCAGCGTATCGGACAGGGTGAGCACTGAAGCTTTCTTT	CSVSDRVSTEAFF	TRBV29-1	TRBD1	.	TRBJ1-1	13
TGTGCCAGCAGTACAGGGTACGGGTCCGGGGAGCTGTTTTTT	CASSTGYGSGELFF	TRBV6-2/TRBV6-3	.	few	TRBJ2-2	14
TGTGCCAGCAGCGTAGGGGGGACTGGAAACACCATATATTTT	CASSVGGTGNTIYF	TRBV9	.	.	TRBJ1-3	14
TGTGCCAGCAGCGTAGAACCCCAGGGCAGCGGGACCCAGTACTTC	CASSVEPQGSGTQYF	TRBV9	.	once	TRBJ2-5	15
TGCGCCAGCAGCTCGGAACCTGGGAGTACGCAGTATTTT	CASSSEPGSTQYF	TRBV5-1	.	.	TRBJ2-3	13
TGTGCCAGCAGCTCTCAGGGGCCAGCTGGGGCCAACGTCCTGACTTTC	CASSSQGPAGANVLTF	TRBV11-3	.	.	TRBJ2-6	16
TGTGCCAGTAGTATCTCGGCAGGGGGCATCTCGGGTGGCTACACCTTC	CASSISAGGISGGYTF	TRBV19	TRBD1	.	TRBJ1-2	16
TGTGCCAGCAGCCATACCCCCTCAGGGAGACGGTCGGACTATGGCTACACCTTC	CASSHTPSGRRSDYGYTF	TRBV3-1/TRBV3-2	.	.	TRBJ1-2	18
TGTGCCAGCAGCCCACAGGGGGCGCAAGGCTACACCTTC	CASSPQGAQGYTF	TRBV7-2	TRBD1	.	TRBJ1-2	13
TGTGCCAGCAGCGCCACAAGTGGGGGGAGCTCTGGAAACACCATATATTTT	CASSATSGGSSGNTIYF	TRBV9	.	.	TRBJ1-3	17
TGTGCCAGCAGCCAATTCCCCGGTTCCTACAATGAGCAGTTCTTC	CASSQFPGSYNEQFF	TRBV3-1/TRBV3-2	.	.	TRBJ2-1	15
TGCGCCAGCAGCCAGGTGCCGGGGAGCGAGCAGTACTTC	CASSQVPGSEQYF	TRBV4-1	.	.	TRBJ2-7	13
TGTGCCAGCAGCTTACTAGGGGGCAACACCGGGGAGCTGTTTTTT	CASSLLGGNTGELFF	TRBV7-3	TRBD1	.	TRBJ2-2	15
TGTGCCAGCTCGAGCCACAGGGACTCCGACGAGTATTTT	CASSSHRDSDEYF	TRBV18	.	.	TRBJ2-3	13
TGTGCCAGCAGTGCTGTTGACAGGGGAACGGCCTACGAGCAGTACTTC	CASSAVDRGTAYEQYF	TRBV2	TRBD1	.	TRBJ2-7	16
TGTGCCAGCAGCCAAGATCAGGGGACCTTAGGGGGCTATGGCTACACCTTC	CASSQDQGTLGGYGYTF	TRBV3-1/TRBV3-2	.	.	TRBJ1-2	17
TGTGCCAGTTACTCGAGCTCCTACAATGAGCAGTTCTTC	CASYSSSYNEQFF	TRBV27	.	.	TRBJ2-1	13
TGTGCCAGCACTCACAGGGGAGGAAACAATGAGCAGTTCTTC	CASTHRGGNNEQFF	TRBV25-1	.	.	TRBJ2-1	14
TGTGCCAGCAGCCAAGACTTCAGGGGGTTCCAAGAGACCCAGTACTTC	CASSQDFRGFQETQYF	TRBV4-2	TRBD1	.	TRBJ2-5	16
TGTGCCAGCAGCTTACCGGACAGGGTGGAGACCCAGTACTTC	CASSLPDRVETQYF	TRBV11-2	TRBD1	.	TRBJ2-5	14
TGTGCCTGGAAGGCGGTGGGAAAGGGGGCTTTCTTT	CAWKAVGKGAFF	TRBV30	.	.	TRBJ1-1	12
TGTGCCAGCAGCTTTCCCAGGTTTAGTTCACCCCTCCACTTT	CASSFPRFSSPLHF	TRBV7-2	.	.	TRBJ1-6	14
TGTGCCAGCAATTACCGGGGGCTAGCGGGAGATACGCAGTATTTT	CASNYRGLAGDTQYF	TRBV6-5	TRBD2	.	TRBJ2-3	15
TGTGCCTGGAGTGTATTGGCAGGCTACACCTTC	CAWSVLAGYTF	TRBV30	.	.	TRBJ1-2	11
TGCGCCAGCAGCTTAGGGTCAGCTAATGAAAAACTGTTTTTT	CASSLGSANEKLFF	TRBV5-1	.	.	TRBJ1-4	14
TGTGCCAGCAGTTTACTTGGCCCCACTGAAGCTTTCTTT	CASSLLGPTEAFF	TRBV27	.	.	TRBJ1-1	13
TGTGCCATCAGTGAGGATAGGACAGGGGTCTCTTGGGAGCTGTTTTTT	CAISEDRTGVSWELFF	TRBV10-3	TRBD1	.	TRBJ2-2	16
TGTGCCAGCAGCCAAGATAGGCGGAATAATTCACCCCTCCACTTT	CASSQDRRNNSPLHF	TRBV14	.	.	TRBJ1-6	15
TGTGCCAGCAGCTTATCCCAGGAAGAGACCCAGTACTTC	CASSLSQEETQYF	TRBV7-3	.	.	TRBJ2-5	13
TGTGCCTGGAGTGTAAGGGCAGGGGGGGTACCGAGGCCCCAGCATTTT	CAWSVRAGGVPRPQHF	TRBV30	TRBD1	.	TRBJ1-5	16
TGTGCCAGCAGTTTTAACCGGGGCCTAAGGACCATATATTTT	CASSFNRGLRTIYF	TRBV6-1	.	.	TRBJ1-3	14
TGTGCCAGTAGCCCCAGGGGGCAGGTTTATGGCTACACCTTC	CASSPRGQVYGYTF	TRBV19	TRBD1	.	TRBJ1-2	14
TGTGCCAGCAGCCTCCGACAGGGGAACACCGGGGAGCTGTTTTTT	CASSLRQGNTGELFF	TRBV3-1/TRBV3-2	TRBD1	.	TRBJ2-2	15
TGTGCCAGCAGCCAAGTCTGGGGCCGAAAGGGCACTGAAGCTTTCTTT	CASSQVWGRKGTEAFF	TRBV4-2	.	.	TRBJ1-1	16